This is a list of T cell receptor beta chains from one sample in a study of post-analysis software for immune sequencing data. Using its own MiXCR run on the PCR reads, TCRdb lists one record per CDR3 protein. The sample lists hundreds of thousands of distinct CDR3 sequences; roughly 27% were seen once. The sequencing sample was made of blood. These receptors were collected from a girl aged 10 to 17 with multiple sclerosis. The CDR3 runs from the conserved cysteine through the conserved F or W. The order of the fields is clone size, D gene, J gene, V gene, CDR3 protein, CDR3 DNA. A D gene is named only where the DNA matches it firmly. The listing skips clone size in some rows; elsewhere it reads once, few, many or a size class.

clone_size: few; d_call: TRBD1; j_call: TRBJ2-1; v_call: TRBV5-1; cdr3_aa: CASSSWGQAYAEQFF; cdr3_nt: TGCGCCAGCAGCTCTTGGGGACAGGCTTACGCTGAGCAGTTCTTC
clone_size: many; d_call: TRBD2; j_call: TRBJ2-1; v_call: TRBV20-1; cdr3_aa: CSARPPLEGTRGFF; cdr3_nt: TGCAGTGCTAGACCGCCCCTCGAGGGGACTAGAGGGTTCTTC
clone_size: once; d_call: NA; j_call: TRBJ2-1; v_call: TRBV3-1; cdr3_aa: CASRDPSGPYNEQFF; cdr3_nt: TGTGCCAGCAGGGACCCGAGCGGGCCTTACAATGAGCAGTTCTTC
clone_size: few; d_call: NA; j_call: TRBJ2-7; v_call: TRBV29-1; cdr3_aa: CSVEVYGEQYF; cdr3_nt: TGCAGCGTTGAGGTCTATGGGGAGCAGTACTTC
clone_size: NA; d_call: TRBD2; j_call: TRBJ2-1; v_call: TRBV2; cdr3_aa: CASSLPAGLAGGYNEQFF; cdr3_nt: TGTGCCAGCAGTTTACCAGCGGGGCTAGCGGGGGGATACAATGAGCAGTTCTTC
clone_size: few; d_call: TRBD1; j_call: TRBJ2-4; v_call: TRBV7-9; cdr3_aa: CASSLRDRVGAKNIQYF; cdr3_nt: TGTGCCAGCAGCTTAAGAGACAGGGTTGGAGCCAAAAACATTCAGTACTTC
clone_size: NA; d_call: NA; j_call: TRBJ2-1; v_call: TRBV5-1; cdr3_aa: CASSLHGNEQFF; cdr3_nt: TGCGCCAGCAGCTTGCACGGGAATGAGCAGTTCTTC
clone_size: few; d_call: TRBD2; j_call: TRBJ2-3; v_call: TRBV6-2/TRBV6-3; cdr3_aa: CASSYSSGGPERTDTQYF; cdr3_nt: TGTGCCAGCAGTTACTCTTCGGGAGGGCCGGAGAGAACAGATACGCAGTATTTT
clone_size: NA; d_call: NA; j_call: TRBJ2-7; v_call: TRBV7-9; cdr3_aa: CASGKGKDGSYEQYF; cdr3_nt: TGTGCCAGCGGGAAGGGGAAGGATGGGTCCTACGAGCAGTACTTC
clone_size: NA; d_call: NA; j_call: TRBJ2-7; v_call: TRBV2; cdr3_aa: CASSLELTSSYEQYF; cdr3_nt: TGTGCCAGCAGTCTTGAACTGACCAGCTCCTACGAGCAGTACTTC
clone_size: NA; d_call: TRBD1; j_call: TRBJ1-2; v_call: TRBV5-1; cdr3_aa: CASSRDRLAGGYTF; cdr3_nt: TGCGCCAGCAGCCGGGACAGGCTCGCGGGGGGCTACACCTTC
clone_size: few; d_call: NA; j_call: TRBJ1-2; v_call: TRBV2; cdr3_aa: CAMGQGRGNYGYTF; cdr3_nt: TGTGCCATGGGCCAGGGCCGGGGTAACTATGGCTACACCTTC
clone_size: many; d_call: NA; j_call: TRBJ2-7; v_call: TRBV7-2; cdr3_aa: CASSLVGGHYEQYF; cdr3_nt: TGTGCCAGCAGCTTAGTGGGGGGGCACTACGAGCAGTACTTC
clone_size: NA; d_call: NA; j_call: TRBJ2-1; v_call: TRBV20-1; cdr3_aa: CSARDGRTTDNEQFF; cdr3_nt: TGCAGTGCTAGAGACGGACGGACCACTGACAATGAGCAGTTCTTC
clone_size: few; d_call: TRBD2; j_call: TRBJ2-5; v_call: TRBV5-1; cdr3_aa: CASSEPWRGGTETQYF; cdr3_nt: TGCGCCAGCAGCGAGCCCTGGCGGGGGGGAACAGAGACCCAGTACTTC
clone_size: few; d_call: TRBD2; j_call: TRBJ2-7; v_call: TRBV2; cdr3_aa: CASRGLGLGSEQYF; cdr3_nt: TGTGCCAGCAGGGGGCTTGGACTAGGGAGCGAGCAGTACTTC
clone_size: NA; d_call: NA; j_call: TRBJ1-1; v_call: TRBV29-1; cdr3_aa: CSVEITRTEAFF; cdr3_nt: TGCAGCGTTGAAATAACGAGAACTGAAGCTTTCTTT
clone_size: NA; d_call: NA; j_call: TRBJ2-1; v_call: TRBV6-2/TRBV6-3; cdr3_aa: CAGARGPTNEQFF; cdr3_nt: TGTGCCGGTGCCCGCGGGCCGACCAATGAGCAGTTCTTC
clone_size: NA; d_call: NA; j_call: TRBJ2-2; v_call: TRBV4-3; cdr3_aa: CASSPRVNTGELFF; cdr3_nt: TGCGCCAGCAGCCCGCGCGTGAACACCGGGGAGCTGTTTTTT
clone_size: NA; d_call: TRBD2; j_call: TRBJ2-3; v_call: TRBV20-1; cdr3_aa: CSARGPLASGNLDTQYF; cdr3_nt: TGCAGTGCTAGAGGTCCCCTTGCTAGCGGGAATCTAGATACGCAGTATTTT
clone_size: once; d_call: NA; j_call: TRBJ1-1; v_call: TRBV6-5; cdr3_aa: CASSLPGNRAFF; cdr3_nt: TGTGCCAGCAGTTTACCAGGGAACCGGGCTTTCTTT
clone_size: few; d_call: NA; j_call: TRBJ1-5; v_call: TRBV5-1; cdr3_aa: CASSPGHLGGNQPQHF; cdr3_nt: TGCGCCAGCAGCCCCGGACATTTAGGAGGCAATCAGCCCCAGCATTTT
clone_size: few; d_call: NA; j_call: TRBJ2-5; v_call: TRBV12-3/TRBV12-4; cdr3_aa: CASVLARGYQETQYF; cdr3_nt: TGTGCCAGCGTCCTCGCGAGGGGGTACCAAGAGACCCAGTACTTC
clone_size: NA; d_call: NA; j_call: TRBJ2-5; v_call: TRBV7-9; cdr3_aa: CASSLTFGDEQYF; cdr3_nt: NA
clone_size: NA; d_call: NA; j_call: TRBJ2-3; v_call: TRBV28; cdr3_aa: CASRPGYTDTQYF; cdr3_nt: TGTGCCAGCAGGCCAGGGTACACAGATACGCAGTATTTT
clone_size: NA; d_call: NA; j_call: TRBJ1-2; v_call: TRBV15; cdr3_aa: CATSWGGRGYTF; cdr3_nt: TGTGCCACCAGCTGGGGGGGAAGAGGCTACACCTTC
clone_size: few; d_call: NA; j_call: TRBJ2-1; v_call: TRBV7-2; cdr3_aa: CASSSGVDDEQFF; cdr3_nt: TGTGCCAGCAGCTCCGGGGTCGACGATGAGCAGTTCTTC
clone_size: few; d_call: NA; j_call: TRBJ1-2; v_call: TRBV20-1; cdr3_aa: CSARDHVTRNYGYTF; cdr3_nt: TGCAGTGCTAGAGATCACGTCACCAGGAACTATGGCTACACCTTC
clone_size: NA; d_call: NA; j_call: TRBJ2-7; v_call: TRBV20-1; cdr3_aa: CSHSTSYEQYF; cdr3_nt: TGCAGCCATTCTACCTCCTACGAGCAGTACTTC
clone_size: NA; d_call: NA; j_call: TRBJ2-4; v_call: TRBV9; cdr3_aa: CAGRTAKNIQYF; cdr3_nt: TGTGCCGGACGGACAGCCAAAAACATTCAGTACTTC
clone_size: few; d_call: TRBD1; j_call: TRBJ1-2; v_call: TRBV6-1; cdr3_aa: CASSELRTGAGGYTF; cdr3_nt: TGTGCCAGCAGTGAACTGCGGACAGGGGCGGGTGGCTACACCTTC
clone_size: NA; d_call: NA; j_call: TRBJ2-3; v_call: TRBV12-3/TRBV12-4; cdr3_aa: CASSPSVTQYF; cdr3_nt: TGTGCCAGCAGTCCGTCAGTAACGCAGTATTTT
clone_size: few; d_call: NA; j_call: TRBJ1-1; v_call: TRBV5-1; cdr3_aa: CASSLLGGGLGTEAFF; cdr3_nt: TGCGCCAGCAGCTTGCTAGGTGGGGGGCTTGGCACTGAAGCTTTCTTT
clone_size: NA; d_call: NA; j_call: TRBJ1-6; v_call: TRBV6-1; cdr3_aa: CASSEPTAYNSPLHF; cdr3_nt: TGTGCCAGCTCGGAGCCGACAGCTTATAATTCACCCCTCCACTTT
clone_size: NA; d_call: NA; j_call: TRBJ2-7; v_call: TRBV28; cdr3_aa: CASSLARHEQYF; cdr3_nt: TGTGCCAGCAGTTTGGCTAGGCACGAGCAGTACTTC
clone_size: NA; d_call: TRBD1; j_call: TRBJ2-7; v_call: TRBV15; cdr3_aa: CATSRDLRIGGWGYEQYF; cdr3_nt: TGTGCCACCAGCAGAGATCTGCGTATAGGGGGCTGGGGCTACGAGCAGTACTTC
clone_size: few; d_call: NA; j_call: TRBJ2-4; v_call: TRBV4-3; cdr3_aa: CASSPGGPGPQNIQYF; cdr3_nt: TGCGCCAGCAGCCCAGGAGGGCCGGGCCCCCAAAACATTCAGTACTTC
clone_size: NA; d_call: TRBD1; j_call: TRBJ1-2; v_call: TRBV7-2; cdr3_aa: CASSQPRGLDYGYTF; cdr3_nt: TGTGCCAGCAGCCAGCCAAGGGGGCTTGACTATGGCTACACCTTC
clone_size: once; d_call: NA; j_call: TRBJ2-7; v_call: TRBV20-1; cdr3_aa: CSASKADKHEQYF; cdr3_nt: TGCAGTGCCTCAAAAGCGGACAAGCACGAGCAGTACTTC
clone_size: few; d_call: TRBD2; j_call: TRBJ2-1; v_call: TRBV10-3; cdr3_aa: CAIRGLAGVGNEQFF; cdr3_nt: TGTGCCATCAGGGGACTAGCGGGAGTTGGTAATGAGCAGTTCTTC
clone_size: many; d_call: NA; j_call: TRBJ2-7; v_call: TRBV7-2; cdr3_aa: CASSPDGSYEQYF; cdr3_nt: TGTGCCAGCAGCCCCGACGGCTCCTACGAGCAGTACTTC
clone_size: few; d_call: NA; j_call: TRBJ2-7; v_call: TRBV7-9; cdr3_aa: CASSFYSGAGEQYF; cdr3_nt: TGTGCCAGCAGCTTTTATTCTGGGGCCGGAGAGCAGTACTTC
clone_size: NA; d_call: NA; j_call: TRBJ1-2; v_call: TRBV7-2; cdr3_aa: CASSQDRDRIYGYTF; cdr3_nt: TGTGCCAGCAGCCAAGATAGGGATCGGATCTATGGCTACACCTTC
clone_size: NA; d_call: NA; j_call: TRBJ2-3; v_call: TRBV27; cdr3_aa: CASSFRGAGTDTQYF; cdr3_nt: TGTGCCAGCAGTTTCAGGGGGGCCGGCACAGATACGCAGTATTTT
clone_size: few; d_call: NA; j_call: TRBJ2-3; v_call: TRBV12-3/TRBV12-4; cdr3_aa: CASSLLGSSTDTQYF; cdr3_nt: TGTGCCAGCAGTTTATTGGGCTCAAGCACAGATACGCAGTATTTT
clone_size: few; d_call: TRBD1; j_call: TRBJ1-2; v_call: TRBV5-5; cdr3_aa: CASSRGQDYGYTF; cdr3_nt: TGTGCCAGCAGCAGAGGACAGGACTATGGCTACACCTTC
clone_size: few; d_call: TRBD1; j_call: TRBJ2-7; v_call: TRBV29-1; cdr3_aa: CSVTVGQARGEQYF; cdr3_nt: TGCAGCGTCACCGTGGGACAGGCCCGGGGCGAGCAGTACTTC
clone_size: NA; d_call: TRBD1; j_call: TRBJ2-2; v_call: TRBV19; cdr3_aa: CAIAAGQDNTGELFF; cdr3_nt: TGTGCCATCGCGGCCGGACAGGACAACACCGGGGAGCTGTTTTTT
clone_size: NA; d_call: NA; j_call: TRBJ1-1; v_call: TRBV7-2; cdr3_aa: CTSSSLRTEAFF; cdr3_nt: TGTACCAGCAGCTCTCTGAGGACTGAAGCTTTCTTT
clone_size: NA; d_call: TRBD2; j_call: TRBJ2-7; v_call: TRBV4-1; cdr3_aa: CASSGRTSGSPYEQYF; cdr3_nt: TGCGCCAGCAGCGGCCGGACTAGCGGGAGTCCCTACGAGCAGTACTTC
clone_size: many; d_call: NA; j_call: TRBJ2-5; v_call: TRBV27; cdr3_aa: CASSPILGLIMGTQYF; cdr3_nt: TGTGCCAGCAGTCCTATTCTGGGTTTAATTATGGGTACCCAGTACTTC
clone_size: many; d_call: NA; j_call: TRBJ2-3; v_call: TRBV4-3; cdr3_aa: CASSQDLRYTQYF; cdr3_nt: TGCGCCAGCAGCCAAGACCTACGATATACGCAGTATTTT
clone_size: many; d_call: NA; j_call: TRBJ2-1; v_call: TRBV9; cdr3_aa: CASSVGSISYNEQFF; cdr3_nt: TGTGCCAGCAGCGTAGGTAGTATCTCCTACAATGAGCAGTTCTTC
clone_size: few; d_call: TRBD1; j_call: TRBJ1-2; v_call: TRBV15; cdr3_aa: CATSSRLTGDGYTF; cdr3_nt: TGTGCCACCAGCAGCCGCCTGACAGGGGATGGCTACACCTTC
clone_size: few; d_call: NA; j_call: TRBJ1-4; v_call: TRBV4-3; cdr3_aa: CASSQGQSNEKLFF; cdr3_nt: TGCGCCAGCAGCCAAGGACAGTCAAATGAAAAACTGTTTTTT